These 3 T cell receptor beta chains came from one sample sequenced in a study of regulatory and conventional T cells in RAG deficiency (dated by TCRdb to about 2017). Before genomic DNA extraction, conventional CD4+ T cells were isolated from blood as CD25-low CD127-high cells. The library was obtained by the immunoSEQ multiplex PCR assay. TCRdb re-hosts the immuneACCESS table, in-frame sequences only. Its copies lack some clones; in the studies checked, an unresolved V gene accounts for under half of them, and the cause for the rest is not known. The sample has approximately 30,000 clones on record, roughly 96% of them singletons. Roughly 0.35% of the sample is in the top ten clones. The sample also formed part of further work on regulatory T cells. Per the second study: For the multiplex PCR, 52 forward TRBV primers and 13 reverse TRBJ primers were used, and amplification bias was corrected with both assay-based and computational methods.

The sequencing sample was made of CD25- CD4+ T cells sorted from blood. These receptors were taken from a human donor in good health.

The chain is built from TRBV5-4 and TRBJ2-1; perhaps TRBD2 as D (5 bases). V lost 4 bases, J lost 4 bases, and 9 bases lay in between. CDR3 length equals 13 residues. Germline CDR1 reads SGHNT; CDR2 reads YYREEE (reference sequence). The CDR3 region has the DNA TGTGCCAGCAGCATCGGACTTTACAATGAGCAGTTCTTC. Its translation is CASSIGLYNEQFF. Together with reference TRBV5-4 and TRBJ2-1, the CDR3 gives the full variable domain: ETGVTQSPTHLIKTRGQQVTLRCSSQSGHNTVSWYQQALGQGPQFIFQYYREEENGRGNFPPRFSGLQFPNYSSELNVNALELDDSALYLCASSIGLYNEQFFGPGTRLTVL.

The genes are TRBV6-1 and TRBJ1-5; D unresolved. V lost 8 bases, J lost 3 bases, and 11 bases lay in between. Germline V lookup: CDR1 MNHNS, CDR2 SASEGT. The CDR3 is made up of 13 amino acids. The CDR3 nucleotides read TGTGCCAGCTGTAAAGGTATCAATCAGCCCCAGCATTTT. Its protein product is CASCKGINQPQHF.

The chain recombines TRBV18 with TRBJ1-5; D may be TRBD1 (5 bases). The V end lost 1 base, the J end lost 1 base, and 11 bases lay between the germline ends. The CDR3 runs 16 residues. The germline V gene has CDR1 KGHSH and CDR2 LQKENI. CDR3 nucleotide sequence: TGTGCCAGCTCACCACAAAGGGGCCGAAGCAATCAGCCCCAGCATTTT. This gives the protein CASSPQRGRSNQPQHF.